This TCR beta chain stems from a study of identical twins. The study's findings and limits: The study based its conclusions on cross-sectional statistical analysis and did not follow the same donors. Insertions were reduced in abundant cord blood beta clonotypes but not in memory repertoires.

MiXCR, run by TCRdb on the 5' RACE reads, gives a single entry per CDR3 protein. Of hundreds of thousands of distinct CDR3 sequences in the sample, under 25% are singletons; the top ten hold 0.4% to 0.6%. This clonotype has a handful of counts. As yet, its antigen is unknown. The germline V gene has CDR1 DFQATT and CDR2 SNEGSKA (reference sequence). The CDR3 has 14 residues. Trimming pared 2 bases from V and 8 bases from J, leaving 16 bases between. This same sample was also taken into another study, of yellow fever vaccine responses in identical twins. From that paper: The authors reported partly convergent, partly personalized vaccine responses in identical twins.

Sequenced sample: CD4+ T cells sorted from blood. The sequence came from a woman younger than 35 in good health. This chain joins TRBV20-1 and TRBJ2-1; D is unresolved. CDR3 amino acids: CSARLSGPLYEQFF. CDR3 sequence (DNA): TGCAGTGCTAGACTGTCTGGCCCGCTGTATGAGCAGTTCTTC.